One sample yielded the 20 T cell receptor beta chains listed below, sequenced in a study of T cells in women clearing cervical HPV infection. Method: immunoSEQ multiplex PCR; TCRdb's copy keeps in-frame clones and lacks some. The table lists about 41,000 clones, with 7.6% in the top ten. Sequenced sample: blood buffy coat. The receptor set was obtained from a woman aged 18-69 years with a cervical HPV16 infection that either progressed to CIN3+ or cleared (not recorded which).

Concerning this clone: The read ends 3 residues shy of where the CDR3 ends; the end is completed using the germline J gene. The chain has TRBV20-1 and TRBJ2-1; 7 bases fit TRBD1. Germline CDR1 is DFQATT and CDR2 is SNEGSKA (reference sequence). The CDR3 extends over 14 amino acids. The junction had 9 bases not matched to a gene; V was cut back by 6 bases and J by 4 bases. The CDR3 DNA, read in part, is TGCAGTGCAGACAGGGCCGCGAATTACAATGAG. It specifies CSADRAANYNE. The complete CDR3 reads CSADRAANYNEQFF.

On this clone: The read stops 3 residues short of the end of the CDR3; the missing end is completed from the germline J gene. The chain recombines TRBV20-1 with TRBJ2-5, with 9 bases that match TRBD2. Germline V gives CDR1 DFQATT, CDR2 SNEGSKA (reference sequence). The CDR3 contains 15 residues. Trimming cost V 6 bases and J 0 bases; bases outside gene matches: 8. Incomplete CDR3 DNA: TGCAGTGCCCCCGGACTAGCGTCTAACCAAGAGACC. This codes for CSAPGLASNQET. The entire CDR3 reads CSAPGLASNQETQYF.

Details on this clone: With the read ending 3 residues before the CDR3 end, the germline J gene is used to fill in that end. The chain links TRBV11-2 to TRBJ1-2; D is unresolved. Germline loops: CDR1 SGHAT, CDR2 FQNNGV. Trimming pared 0 bases from V and 2 bases from J, leaving 4 bases between. This CDR3 is 13 amino acids long. The chain's CDR3 is CASSLEGNYGYTF. The sequenced part of the CDR3 DNA is TGTGCCAGCAGCTTAGAAGGGAACTATGGC. The full variable domain, rest sourced from reference TRBV11-2 and TRBJ1-2, is EAGVAQSPRYKIIEKRQSVAFWCNPISGHATLYWYQQILGQGPKLLIQFQNNGVVDDSQLPKDRFSAERLKGVDSTLKIQPAKLEDSAVYLCASSLEGNYGYTFGSGTRLTVV.

Concerning this clone: Read coverage stops 3 residues before the CDR3 terminus; the germline J gene supplies the remainder. The gene calls are TRBV29-1 and TRBJ2-1, with no clear D. The germline V gene encodes CDR1 SQVTM and CDR2 ANQGSEA. The CDR3 is 13 residues long. Trimming left V 7 bases short and J 0 bases short, with 10 bases between. The part of the CDR3 DNA that was read is TGCAGCGCACAGACAAGCTCCTACAATGAG. Its translation: CSAQTSSYNE. The whole CDR3 reads CSAQTSSYNEQFF.

With regard to this clone: Coverage ceases 3 residues before the CDR3 finishes, and the germline J gene fills in the end. The chain is built from TRBV19 and TRBJ2-1; 7 positions match TRBD2. The CDR3 has 17 amino acids. Germline V gene sequence: CDR1 LNHDA, CDR2 SQIVND (reference sequence). V lost 5 bases and J lost 0; bases outside the gene matches: 10. The part of the CDR3 DNA that was read is TGTGCCAGTAGTCAACCCAGCGGGAAGAGCTCCTACAATGAG. Protein: CASSQPSGKSSYNE. The CDR3 as a whole reads CASSQPSGKSSYNEQFF. Combining the CDR3 with reference TRBV19 and TRBJ2-1 gives the whole variable domain DGGITQSPKYLFRKEGQNVTLSCEQNLNHDAMYWYRQDPGQGLRLIYYSQIVNDFQKGDIAEGYSVSREKKESFPLTVTSAQKNPTAFYLCASSQPSGKSSYNEQFFGPGTRLTVL.

Comments on this clone: The CDR3 extends 3 residues past the end of the read, so its final part is completed from the germline J gene. The chain has TRBV7-8 and TRBJ2-4; 9 bases match TRBD1. Germline CDR1 and CDR2: SGHVS and FQNEAQ. The length of the CDR3 is 17 residues. V dropped 6 bases and J dropped 2; count of bases not matched to a gene: 11. The CDR3 loop reads CASSRRTGVGTKNIQYF. Incomplete CDR3 DNA: TGTGCCAGCAGTCGGAGGACAGGGGTCGGGACCAAAAACATT.

Notes on this clone: The sequence runs out 3 residues before the end of the CDR3; the remainder is reconstructed from the germline J gene. The chain combines TRBV4-1 with TRBJ2-7; 7 nucleotides line up with TRBD1. Germline CDR1 MGHRA, CDR2 YSYEKL. The CDR3 loop spans 15 amino acids. V trimming: 4 bases; J trimming: 2 bases; junction bases outside the gene matches: 8. The CDR3 is CASSLTGQATYEQYF. The CDR3 DNA, read in part, is TGCGCCAGCAGCCTTACCGGACAGGCCACCTACGAG.

Remarks on this clone: From the germline J gene comes the end of the CDR3, since the read stops 3 residues before it. This chain connects TRBV7-8 to TRBJ1-5, with D tentatively TRBD1 (5 bases). Per germline, CDR1 SGHVS and CDR2 FQNEAQ. V gave up 5 bases and J gave up 3 bases, with 14 bases separating them. The CDR3 covers 15 residues. Here the CDR3 reads CASSQGLTVNQPQHF. Incomplete CDR3 DNA: TGTGCCAGCAGCCAAGGTTTGACAGTCAATCAGCCC.

In the case of this clone: The read falls 3 residues short of the CDR3 end, and the missing part is taken from the germline J gene. The gene calls are TRBV20-1 and TRBJ1-1; perhaps TRBD1 as D (5 bases). The CDR3 has 16 amino acids. Trimming cost V 4 bases and J 0 bases, with 18 bases left between them. The V gene's germline CDR1 is DFQATT and CDR2 SNEGSKA (reference sequence). CDR3 in amino acids: CSAKLQGALMNTEAFF. The part of the CDR3 DNA that was read is TGCAGTGCTAAGCTCCAAGGGGCCCTCATGAACACTGAA.

About this clone: The CDR3 end lies 3 residues beyond the end of the read and is filled in from the germline J gene. V and J are TRBV7-3 and TRBJ2-1; TRBD2 matches at 7 bases. Trimming at V came to 5 bases and at J to 3 bases, leaving 4 bases not matched to a gene. CDR1 SGHTA and CDR2 FQGTGA come from the germline V gene. The CDR3 is 14 residues long. CDR3 bases read: TGTGCCAGCAGCATTGGGGACTACTACAATGAG. Its protein product is CASSIGDYYNE. The whole CDR3 protein reads CASSIGDYYNEQFF.

In the case of this clone: The CDR3 end falls 3 residues outside the read, so it is completed with the germline J gene. V is TRBV7-8 and J is TRBJ1-6, with 9 bases matching TRBD1. Germline CDR1 reads SGHVS; CDR2 reads FQNEAQ. The CDR3 totals 16 residues. V dropped 6 bases and J dropped 7; count of bases not matched to a gene: 10. CDR3 DNA (partial): TGTGCCAGCAGTTTTCCGGGACAGGGCGGCAATTCACCC. This encodes CASSFPGQGGNSP. The whole CDR3 reads CASSFPGQGGNSPLHF. Full variable domain (outside the CDR3, taken from reference TRBV7-8 and TRBJ1-6): GAGVSQSPRYKVAKRGQDVALRCDPISGHVSLFWYQQALGQGPEFLTYFQNEAQLDKSGLPSDRFFAERPEGSVSTLKIQRTQQEDSAVYLCASSFPGQGGNSPLHFGNGTRLTVT.

In the case of this clone: The read ends 3 residues shy of where the CDR3 ends; the end is completed using the germline J gene. This rearrangement joins TRBV7-8 to TRBJ1-6, with 9 bases that match TRBD1. With 0 bases clipped from V and 9 bases from J, the junction kept 3 bases outside the gene matches. The length of the CDR3 is 15 residues. In germline, CDR1 is SGHVS, CDR2 FQNEAQ. The CDR3 reads CASSLAGQGISPLHF. The covered CDR3 bases are TGTGCCAGCAGCTTAGCTGGACAGGGGATTTCACCC. Using reference TRBV7-8 and TRBJ1-6 for the parts outside the CDR3, the full variable domain is GAGVSQSPRYKVAKRGQDVALRCDPISGHVSLFWYQQALGQGPEFLTYFQNEAQLDKSGLPSDRFFAERPEGSVSTLKIQRTQQEDSAVYLCASSLAGQGISPLHFGNGTRLTVT.

As for this clone: The observed sequence ends 3 residues before the CDR3 terminus, with the missing tail filled in from the germline J gene. This chain connects TRBV2 to TRBJ2-2; tentatively, D is TRBD1 (6 bases). CDR3 size: 16 residues. V was shortened by 5 bases and J by 0 bases, with 13 bases between the two germline ends. Germline loops: CDR1 SNHLY, CDR2 FYNNEI. This CDR3 is CASSPDRPPNTGELFF. The sequenced part of the CDR3 DNA is TGTGCCAGCAGTCCTGACAGGCCCCCGAACACCGGGGAG.

Concerning this clone: The read gets to within 3 residues of the CDR3 end, and the germline J gene fills in the rest. V is TRBV29-1 and J is TRBJ1-2; 7 bases agree with TRBD1. The CDR3 covers 12 residues. From germline, CDR1 is SQVTM and CDR2 ANQGSEA. CDR3 in amino acids: CSVEGRQGGYTF. The covered CDR3 bases are TGCAGCGTTGAAGGCCGACAGGGAGGC. Using reference TRBV29-1 and TRBJ1-2 for the parts outside the CDR3, the full variable domain is SAVISQKPSRDICQRGTSLTIQCQVDSQVTMMFWYRQQPGQSLTLIATANQGSEATYESGFVIDKFPISRPNLTFSTLTVSNMSPEDSSIYLCSVEGRQGGYTFGSGTRLTVV.

As regards this clone: The sequenced fragment ends 3 residues before the CDR3 boundary, so the rest is inferred from the germline J gene. The chain has TRBV20-1 and TRBJ1-1; TRBD1 matches at 7 bases. The germline V gene encodes CDR1 DFQATT and CDR2 SNEGSKA (reference sequence). Germline trimming cut 1 base from V and 2 bases from J; bases unmatched to any gene: 7. This CDR3 contains 15 residues. The CDR3 sequence: CSARGGRGFNTEAFF. The CDR3 bases that were read are TGCAGTGCTAGAGGGGGCAGGGGGTTTAACACTGAA.

The CDR3 reads CASSLSGSTDTQYF. CDR3 DNA (partial): TGCGCCAGCAGCCTTAGCGGGAGCACAGATACG. The gene calls are TRBV5-1 and TRBJ2-3, with TRBD2 matching 7 bases. The observed sequence ends 3 residues before the CDR3 terminus, with the missing tail filled in from the germline J gene. The V and J ends lost 4 bases and 0 bases, in that order; junction bases with no gene match: 2. Germline-derived CDR1 and CDR2 are SGHRS and YFSETQ. This CDR3 is 14 amino acids long.

Worth noting for this clone: Read data end 3 residues before the CDR3 end; the end is taken from the germline J gene. V is TRBV7-2 and J is TRBJ1-2; 8 nucleotides agree with TRBD1. The CDR3 totals 17 residues. Germline V gene data show CDR1 as SGHTA and CDR2 as FQGNSA. J lost 0 bases, V lost 0 bases, and 6 bases had no gene match. The CDR3 here is CASSLAGGQATNYGYTF. CDR3 DNA, as far as it was read: TGTGCCAGCAGCTTAGCGGGGGGACAGGCCACTAACTATGGC.

Notes on this clone: The read ends 3 residues shy of where the CDR3 ends; the end is completed using the germline J gene. The gene calls are TRBV20-1 and TRBJ2-7, with 12 bases identical to TRBD2. V dropped 2 bases and J dropped 2; count of bases not matched to a gene: 4. Germline V CDR1 and CDR2: DFQATT, SNEGSKA (reference sequence). The CDR3 has 15 amino acids. CDR3 DNA (partial): TGCAGTGCTAGATCTAGCGGGAGGGGTCCCTACGAG. This encodes CSARSSGRGPYE. In full, the CDR3 is CSARSSGRGPYEQYF.

A word on this clone: The junction shows a germline mismatch at one end, possibly a read error. The CDR3 end falls 3 residues outside the read, so it is completed with the germline J gene. J is TRBJ2-2 and V is TRBV7-3; perhaps TRBD2 as D (6 bases). The V gene's germline CDR1 is SGHTA and CDR2 FQGTGA. CDR3 length equals 17 residues. The CDR3 DNA, read in part, is TGTTCCAGCAGCTTAAGCTCCCCCGGGACTAACACCGGGGAG. This sequence encodes CSSSLSSPGTNTGE. The whole CDR3 reads CSSSLSSPGTNTGELFF.

In the case of this clone: The read ends 3 residues before the CDR3 terminus; that terminus is restored from the germline J gene. The chain uses TRBV12-5 and TRBJ2-3, with 9 bases identical to TRBD2. The CDR3 totals 19 residues. Per the germline V gene, CDR1 is LGHNT and CDR2 is FRNRAP. Unmatched junction bases numbered 21, after V lost 4 bases and J lost 7 bases. CDR3 bases read: TGTGCTAGTGGTTCCGGAACCAAGACTAGCGGAGACCTAATGAATACG. Translation: CASGSGTKTSGDLMNT. The CDR3 as a whole reads CASGSGTKTSGDLMNTQYF.